These T cell receptor beta chains were read from a single sample in a study of lymphopenia after photon versus proton radiotherapy. Sequenced by immunoSEQ multiplex PCR; TCRdb stores in-frame clones only, minus some. The sample records 150,000 or so clones, 70% to 90% being singletons. The sample here was peripheral blood, taken from a patient treated with photon-based radiotherapy. These receptors were taken from a man in his forties or fifties with gastric cancer. Both conserved end residues are part of each CDR3. A D gene is named only where the DNA matches it firmly. The size field is filled for only some rows; it gives once, few, many or a size class.

D	V	J	size	CDR3	DNA
TRBD1	TRBV7-2	TRBJ2-1	once	CASTSGTVSYNEQFF	TGTGCCAGCACCTCCGGGACAGTCTCCTACAATGAGCAGTTCTTC
-	TRBV18	TRBJ2-1	-	CASSSLAVTSYNEQFF	TGTGCCAGCTCATCCCTGGCGGTAACCTCCTACAATGAGCAGTTCTTC
-	TRBV18	TRBJ2-2	once	CASSPQKQGPNTGELFF	TGTGCCAGCTCACCGCAAAAGCAGGGCCCGAACACCGGGGAGCTGTTTTTT
-	TRBV18	TRBJ1-2	-	CASSPDRSRGGGYTF	TGTGCCAGCTCACCAGACCGTAGCAGAGGAGGTGGCTACACCTTC
-	TRBV5-1	TRBJ1-1	-	CASSLEPGRDTEAFF	TGCGCCAGCAGCTTGGAGCCGGGGCGGGACACTGAAGCTTTCTTT
-	TRBV18	TRBJ2-2	-	CASSLLGANTGELFF	TGTGCCAGCTCACTTTTGGGCGCGAACACCGGGGAGCTGTTTTTT
TRBD2	TRBV5-1	TRBJ2-3	-	CASSLASGRADTQYF	TGCGCCAGCAGCTTGGCCAGCGGGAGGGCCGATACGCAGTATTTT
-	TRBV6-1	TRBJ2-5	-	CASSEDPPGGEETQYF	TGTGCCAGCAGTGAAGACCCCCCCGGGGGAGAGGAGACCCAGTACTTC
-	TRBV28	TRBJ2-7	-	CASSSPGGGSYEQYF	TGTGCCAGCAGTTCCCCTGGAGGGGGCTCCTACGAGCAGTACTTC
-	TRBV11-2	TRBJ2-2	-	CASSLSGTYRGGELFF	TGTGCCAGCAGCTTAAGTGGGACTTACAGGGGCGGGGAGCTGTTTTTT
TRBD1	TRBV5-1	TRBJ1-4	-	CASSPDLGQGSATNEKLFF	TGCGCCAGCAGCCCCGACTTGGGACAGGGGTCTGCAACTAATGAAAAACTGTTTTTT
-	TRBV5-6	TRBJ1-1	-	CASSRPGVGTEAFF	TGTGCCAGCAGCCGACCGGGGGTCGGCACTGAAGCTTTCTTT
-	TRBV7-3	TRBJ2-1	-	CASSFGGSSSYNEQFF	TGTGCCAGCAGCTTTGGCGGGTCCAGCTCCTACAATGAGCAGTTCTTC
-	TRBV29-1	TRBJ1-2	-	CSVEVPGANYGYTF	TGCAGCGTTGAAGTTCCAGGGGCGAACTATGGCTACACCTTC
-	TRBV7-2	TRBJ2-5	-	CASSNIQGRETQYF	TGTGCCAGCAGCAACATACAGGGGAGGGAGACCCAGTACTTC
-	TRBV5-1	TRBJ2-5	-	CASSERENGETQYF	TGCGCCAGCAGCGAACGGGAGAACGGGGAGACCCAGTACTTC
TRBD1	TRBV2	TRBJ2-2	-	CASSDLRDRTNTGELFF	TGTGCCAGCAGTGATTTAAGGGACAGAACGAACACCGGGGAGCTGTTTTTT
-	TRBV7-2	TRBJ2-7	-	CASSLRSGYEQYF	TGTGCCAGCAGCTTAAGGTCCGGCTACGAGCAGTACTTC
-	TRBV5-1	TRBJ2-7	once	CASSLGVQRDEQYF	TGCGCCAGCAGCTTGGGGGTCCAACGGGACGAGCAGTACTTC
-	TRBV28	TRBJ2-1	-	CASSRTGNYNEQFF	TGTGCCAGCAGTCGGACCGGGAACTACAATGAGCAGTTCTTC
-	TRBV28	TRBJ2-1	many	CASSPAPRREQFF	TGTGCCAGCAGTCCCGCCCCCCGGAGGGAGCAGTTCTTC
TRBD1	TRBV6-6	TRBJ1-1	-	CASSYPDRADEAFF	TGTGCCAGCAGTTACCCCGACAGGGCGGATGAAGCTTTCTTT
-	TRBV30	TRBJ1-1	once	CAWRHRLGTEAFF	TGTGCCTGGAGGCACAGGTTGGGCACTGAAGCTTTCTTT
TRBD1	TRBV7-9	TRBJ1-5	few	CASSQDRFGGQPQHF	TGTGCCAGCAGCCAGGACAGGTTTGGGGGTCAGCCCCAGCATTTT
TRBD1	TRBV7-2	TRBJ1-3	few	CASSLLGGQIKPGNTIYF	TGTGCCAGCAGCCTTTTAGGGGGACAGATTAAGCCTGGAAACACCATATATTTT
TRBD2	TRBV2	TRBJ2-7	-	CASNLAGGYEQYF	TGTGCCAGCAATTTAGCGGGAGGGTACGAGCAGTACTTC
TRBD1	TRBV10-2	TRBJ1-1	-	CASSEFQGGLGGNTEAFF	TGCGCCAGCAGTGAGTTTCAGGGGGGCCTAGGGGGGAACACTGAAGCTTTCTTT
-	TRBV7-6	TRBJ2-7	-	CASSGSGYEQYF	TGTGCCAGCAGCGGGTCCGGCTACGAGCAGTACTTC
-	TRBV11-3	TRBJ2-2	once	CASSLDLPGPNGELFF	TGTGCCAGCAGCTTAGATCTCCCAGGCCCTAATGGGGAGCTGTTTTTT
-	TRBV28	TRBJ1-2	-	CASTLDISYRANYGYTF	TGTGCCAGCACCCTTGACATTTCTTACAGGGCTAACTATGGCTACACCTTC
TRBD2	TRBV2	TRBJ2-7	-	CASRNRLAGPYEQYF	TGTGCCAGCAGGAACCGGCTAGCGGGACCCTACGAGCAGTACTTC
-	TRBV5-4	TRBJ1-2	-	CASSLRARENYGYTF	TGTGCCAGCAGCTTGCGCGCCAGGGAAAACTATGGCTACACCTTC
-	TRBV12-5	TRBJ1-2	-	CASGFTQGYGYTF	TGTGCTAGTGGTTTCACCCAAGGCTATGGCTACACCTTC
TRBD2	TRBV5-1	TRBJ2-2	few	CASSRLAGGPGELFF	TGCGCCAGCAGCCGTCTAGCGGGAGGACCCGGGGAGCTGTTTTTT
-	TRBV7-2	TRBJ2-5	-	CASSSRRGPQETQYF	TGTGCCAGCAGCTCAAGACGGGGCCCTCAAGAGACCCAGTACTTC
-	TRBV5-1	TRBJ1-2	-	CASSLAGGYYGYTF	TGCGCCAGCAGCTTGGCTGGGGGTTACTATGGCTACACCTTC
TRBD1	TRBV27	TRBJ1-5	-	CASSPDRGSNQPQHF	TGTGCCAGCAGCCCTGACAGGGGGAGCAATCAGCCCCAGCATTTT
-	TRBV28	TRBJ1-2	-	CASTLLLANYGYTF	TGTGCCAGCACCCTTTTATTAGCTAACTATGGCTACACCTTC
TRBD2	TRBV5-4	TRBJ2-5	-	CASSSLAGGPGTQYF	TGTGCCAGCAGCTCATTAGCGGGAGGGCCGGGGACCCAGTACTTC
TRBD1	TRBV6-6	TRBJ1-1	-	CASRADRATEAFF	TGTGCCAGCAGAGCAGACAGGGCCACTGAAGCTTTCTTT
-	TRBV7-6	TRBJ2-6	-	CASSLGRGSGANVLTF	TGTGCCAGCAGCCTAGGGCGTGGCTCTGGGGCCAACGTCCTGACTTTC
-	TRBV7-9	TRBJ1-2	-	CASSPGPIANYGYTF	TGTGCCAGCAGCCCGGGACCTATTGCTAACTATGGCTACACCTTC
-	TRBV19	TRBJ2-1	-	CASSGQPQGEQFF	TGTGCCAGTAGTGGGCAACCCCAGGGTGAGCAGTTCTTC
TRBD2	TRBV25-1	TRBJ2-3	-	CASRGSGGPDTQYF	TGTGCCAGCAGGGGCAGCGGGGGGCCAGATACGCAGTATTTT
-	TRBV28	TRBJ1-2	few	CASSSGGAGYTF	TGTGCCAGCAGTTCCGGGGGCGCTGGCTACACCTTC
-	TRBV2	TRBJ2-6	-	CASRVRGANVLTF	TGTGCCAGCAGAGTCAGGGGGGCCAACGTCCTGACTTTC
TRBD1	TRBV5-5	TRBJ2-7	-	CASSAGTGFNEQYF	TGTGCCAGCAGTGCCGGGACAGGGTTTAACGAGCAGTACTTC
-	TRBV6-6	TRBJ1-2	-	CASSPTGNYGYTF	TGTGCCAGCAGTCCAACAGGGAACTATGGCTACACCTTC
-	TRBV19	TRBJ1-2	-	CASIRDTSNYGYTF	TGTGCCAGTATCCGGGACACCTCTAACTATGGCTACACCTTC
-	TRBV6-4	TRBJ2-3	-	CASSEDELSTDTQYF	TGTGCCAGCAGTGAAGACGAGCTGAGCACAGATACGCAGTATTTT
TRBD1	TRBV10-3	TRBJ2-7	few	CAISVQGAENEQYF	TGTGCCATCAGTGTACAGGGGGCGGAGAACGAGCAGTACTTC
-	TRBV5-4	TRBJ1-1	-	CASSLDLNTEAFF	TGTGCCAGCAGCTTAGACCTGAACACTGAAGCTTTCTTT
-	TRBV10-3	TRBJ1-5	once	CATESSGTSSNQPQHF	TGTGCCACCGAGTCCTCCGGGACATCAAGCAATCAGCCCCAGCATTTT